This passage covers 16 T cell receptor beta chains from one sample sequenced in a study of OX40 agonist ivuxolimab in advanced cancers. The table came from immunoSEQ multiplex PCR; TCRdb's copy has only in-frame clones and leaves some out. The profile shows roughly 54,000 clones, around 89% of them singletons. Here the sequenced sample was CD4+ or CD8+ T cells sorted from blood, taken in a trial of the OX40 agonist ivuxolimab. These receptors were collected from an adult with an advanced solid tumor such as melanoma, head and neck, liver or kidney cancer.

The chain links TRBV2 to TRBJ2-5; weak D call: TRBD1 (6 bases). Germline CDR1 SNHLY, CDR2 FYNNEI. This CDR3 contains 13 residues. Trimming left V 7 bases short and J 2 bases short, with 11 bases between. In DNA form, the CDR3 reads TGTGCCAGCAATCAGGACAGACAAGAGACCCAGTACTTC. Translating gives CASNQDRQETQYF.

This clone is a singleton in its sample. The chain recombines TRBV5-6 with TRBJ1-2; 8 positions match TRBD1. The V gene end was trimmed by 2 bases and the J gene end by 8 bases; junction bases not matched to a gene: 11. Germline V gives CDR1 SGHDT, CDR2 YYEEEE. This CDR3 is 15 amino acids long. As DNA, the CDR3 is TGTGCCAGCAGCTTAGACGGGACAGGTCGAGGAGGCTACACCTTC. It yields the protein CASSLDGTGRGGYTF.

V gene TRBV7-3 combines with J gene TRBJ2-4; D is possibly TRBD1 or TRBD2 (5 bases each). CDR3 length: 14 residues. Per the germline V gene, CDR1 is SGHTA and CDR2 is FQGTGA. Trimming stripped 4 bases from V and 7 bases from J, with 14 bases between. The CDR3 DNA reads TGTGCCAGCAGCTCTGGACAACCGGGGAACATTCAGTACTTC. The encoded protein is CASSSGQPGNIQYF.

The rearrangement links TRBV4-1 to TRBJ1-1, with 8 bases fitting TRBD1. V was pared by 0 bases and J by 10 bases, with 7 bases of the junction left unmatched. This CDR3 has 14 amino acids. CDR1 is MGHRA and CDR2 is YSYEKL in the germline V gene. CDR3 nucleotides: TGCGCCAGCAGCCAAGAGGGCAGGGGGCAAAGAGCTTTCTTT. Its protein is CASSQEGRGQRAFF.

The chain links TRBV5-4 to TRBJ2-2; TRBD2 matches 13 bases. There are 16 residues in the CDR3. Unmatched junction bases numbered 5, after V lost 4 bases and J lost 5 bases. The germline CDR1 and CDR2 sequences are SGHNT and YYREEE (reference sequence). The CDR3 spells CASSTGLAGATGELFF. The CDR3, as DNA: TGTGCCAGCAGCACAGGACTAGCGGGAGCAACCGGGGAGCTGTTTTTT. Looking up the rest from reference TRBV5-4 and TRBJ2-2 gives the full variable domain: ETGVTQSPTHLIKTRGQQVTLRCSSQSGHNTVSWYQQALGQGPQFIFQYYREEENGRGNFPPRFSGLQFPNYSSELNVNALELDDSALYLCASSTGLAGATGELFFGEGSRLTVL.

This sequence joins TRBV5-1 and TRBJ2-7, with D possibly TRBD1 on 6 matching bases. This CDR3 contains 13 residues. V lost 4 bases and J lost 3, with 11 bases in between. CDR1 is SGHRS and CDR2 is YFSETQ in the germline V gene. The CDR3 bases are TGCGCCAGCAGCAACGGGACATACTACGAGCAGTACTTC. Amino acids: CASSNGTYYEQYF.

The rearrangement links TRBV28 to TRBJ1-2; 7 bases match TRBD1. After removal of 1 base from V and 4 bases from J, the junction contained 9 bases not matched to a gene. CDR3 size: 16 residues. Per the germline V gene, CDR1 is MDHEN and CDR2 is SYDVKM. In nucleotides, the CDR3 is TGTGCCAGCAGTTTATCCGGCAGGGGGGGTTTCTATGGCTACACCTTC. It encodes CASSLSGRGGFYGYTF.

The chain is built from TRBV6-6 and TRBJ2-1; no firm D call. The CDR3 is 12 amino acids. Per the germline V gene, CDR1 is MNHNY and CDR2 is SVGAGI (reference sequence). The V end lost 6 bases, the J end lost 0 bases, and 3 bases lay between the germline ends. The CDR3 region is CASRGSYNEQFF. The CDR3 region has the DNA TGTGCCAGCAGGGGCTCCTACAATGAGCAGTTCTTC.

The chain recombines TRBV5-1 with TRBJ1-2; 7 bases map to TRBD1. This CDR3 spans 15 amino acids. Germline CDR1 reads SGHRS; CDR2 reads YFSETQ. Losses at the gene ends were 4 bases for V and 0 bases for J; bases not matched to a gene: 6. CDR3 coding DNA: TGCGCCAGCAGCCTACGGACAGGACCTAACTATGGCTACACCTTC. Translation gives CASSLRTGPNYGYTF.

The V gene is TRBV7-3, the J gene TRBJ2-3; D is ambiguous. The V and J ends lost 5 bases and 0 bases respectively, with 15 bases between them. The V gene's germline CDR1 is SGHTA and CDR2 FQGTGA. The CDR3 has 16 residues. The CDR3 bases are TGTGCCAGCAGCCCAAGGGTAGCACCTAGCACAGATACGCAGTATTTT. Protein sequence: CASSPRVAPSTDTQYF.

The chain couples TRBV7-9 to TRBJ1-3; perhaps TRBD1 as D (6 bases). V was shortened by 1 base and J by 4 bases, with 17 bases between the two germline ends. The CDR3 spans 17 residues. The V gene's germline CDR1 is SEHNR and CDR2 FQNEAQ (reference sequence). The CDR3, as DNA: TGTGCCAGCAGCTTAGGATCCCTCGCAGGGACAGGAAACACCATATATTTT. Its translation is CASSLGSLAGTGNTIYF.

The chain has TRBV5-4 and TRBJ2-1, with D tentatively TRBD2 (6 bases). Trimming cost V 10 bases and J 6 bases, with 17 bases left between them. Germline-derived CDR1 and CDR2 are SGHNT and YYREEE (reference sequence). This CDR3 is 13 amino acids long. CDR3 loop: CALQSGTFNEQFF. The CDR3 nucleotides are TGTGCCTTACAGTCGGGGACTTTCAATGAGCAGTTCTTC.

The J gene is TRBJ1-5, the V gene TRBV28, with 7 bases lining up with TRBD1. Germline-derived CDR1 and CDR2 are MDHEN and SYDVKM. V trimming: 2 bases; J trimming: 3 bases; junction bases outside the gene matches: 7. This CDR3 has 16 amino acids. Here the CDR3 DNA reads TGTGCCAGCAGTTTAGGAACAGGGGCATACAATCAGCCCCAGCATTTT. Residues: CASSLGTGAYNQPQHF. The variable domain in full, with the rest retrieved from reference TRBV28 and TRBJ1-5, is DVKVTQSSRYLVKRTGEKVFLECVQDMDHENMFWYRQDPGLGLRLIYFSYDVKMKEKGDIPEGYSVSREKKERFSLILESASTNQTSMYLCASSLGTGAYNQPQHFGDGTRLSIL.

J is TRBJ2-7 and V is TRBV6-5; 10 bases agree with TRBD1. This CDR3 contains 16 residues. Germline V lookup: CDR1 MNHEY, CDR2 SVGAGI. After removal of 4 bases from V and 6 bases from J, the junction contained 12 bases not matched to a gene. CDR3 nucleotides: TGTGCCAGCAGTTCTCCGGGAAGGGACAGGGGCCTCGAGCAGTACTTC. Translation: CASSSPGRDRGLEQYF.

The rearrangement uses TRBV29-1 and TRBJ1-1; D is unclear. Germline V gene sequence: CDR1 SQVTM, CDR2 ANQGSEA. There are 14 residues in the CDR3. V lost 4 bases, J lost 0 bases, and 12 bases lay in between. The CDR3 region is CSVGWTAMNTEAFF. The DNA of the CDR3 is TGCAGCGTTGGCTGGACGGCAATGAACACTGAAGCTTTCTTT. The full variable domain, its missing parts supplied by reference TRBV29-1 and TRBJ1-1, is SAVISQKPSRDICQRGTSLTIQCQVDSQVTMMFWYRQQPGQSLTLIATANQGSEATYESGFVIDKFPISRPNLTFSTLTVSNMSPEDSSIYLCSVGWTAMNTEAFFGQGTRLTVV.

The chain combines TRBV11-2 with TRBJ2-3, with no clear D. Germline CDR1 is SGHAT and CDR2 is FQNNGV. Trimming shortened V by 5 bases and J by 0 bases, and 6 bases separated the two germline ends. The CDR3 is made up of 13 amino acids. CDR3 sequence reads: CASSQASTDTQYF. CDR3 DNA: TGTGCCAGCAGCCAAGCTAGCACAGATACGCAGTATTTT.